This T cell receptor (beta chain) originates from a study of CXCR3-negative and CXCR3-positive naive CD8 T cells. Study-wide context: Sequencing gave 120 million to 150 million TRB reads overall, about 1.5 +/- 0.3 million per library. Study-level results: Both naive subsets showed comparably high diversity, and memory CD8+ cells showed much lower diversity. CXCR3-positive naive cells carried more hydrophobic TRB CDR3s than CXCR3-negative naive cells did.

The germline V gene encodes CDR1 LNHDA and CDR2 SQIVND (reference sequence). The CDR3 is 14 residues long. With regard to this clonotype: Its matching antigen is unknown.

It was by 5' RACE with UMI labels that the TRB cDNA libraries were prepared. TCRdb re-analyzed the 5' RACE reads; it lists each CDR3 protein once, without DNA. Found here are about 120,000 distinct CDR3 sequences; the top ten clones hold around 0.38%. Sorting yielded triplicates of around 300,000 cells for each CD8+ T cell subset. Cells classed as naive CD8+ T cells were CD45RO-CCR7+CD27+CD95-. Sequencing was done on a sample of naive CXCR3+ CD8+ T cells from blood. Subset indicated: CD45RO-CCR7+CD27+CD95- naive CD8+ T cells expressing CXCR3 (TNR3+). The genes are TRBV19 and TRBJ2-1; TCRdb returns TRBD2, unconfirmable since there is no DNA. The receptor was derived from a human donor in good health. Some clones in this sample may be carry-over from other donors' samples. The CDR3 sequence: CASSIMGEGNEQFF. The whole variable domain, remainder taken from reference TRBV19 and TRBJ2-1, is DGGITQSPKYLFRKEGQNVTLSCEQNLNHDAMYWYRQDPGQGLRLIYYSQIVNDFQKGDIAEGYSVSREKKESFPLTVTSAQKNPTAFYLCASSIMGEGNEQFFGPGTRLTVL.